The rows below give T cell receptor beta chains drawn from one sample of a study of shared clonotypes between healthy human individuals. Assay used: immunoSEQ multiplex PCR; TCRdb lists only in-frame clones, some missing. The table records about 2.1 million clones, 93% of them present only once. Sequenced input: naive CD8+ T cells from PBMCs. Receptors were obtained from a man younger than 30 in good health. Some clones in this sample may be carry-over from other donors' samples. Each CDR3 is given with its conserved first and last residue. D genes are given only for firm matches. Expanded clones are given a class, and other clones once, few, many or no size at all.

TRBJ2-7 | - | TRBV27 | TRBD1 | CASSLQTGLEQYF | TGTGCCAGCAGTTTACAGACAGGGCTCGAGCAGTACTTC
TRBJ2-7 | - | TRBV11-2 | - | CASSLGTGPPYEQYF | TGTGCCAGCAGCTTAGGTACTGGGCCCCCCTACGAGCAGTACTTC
TRBJ2-3 | - | TRBV15 | - | CATSIQTSGTQYF | TGTGCCACCAGCATCCAGACTAGTGGTACGCAGTATTTT
TRBJ1-5 | - | TRBV5-6 | TRBD1 | CASSSYARDRGLSNQPQHF | TGTGCCAGCAGCTCATATGCACGGGACAGGGGCCTGAGCAATCAGCCCCAGCATTTT
TRBJ1-5 | - | TRBV2 | - | CASRDTLHLTATPYSNQPQHF | TGTGCCAGCAGGGACACCCTTCACCTGACAGCTACCCCCTACAGCAATCAGCCCCAGCATTTT
TRBJ1-5 | once | TRBV19 | TRBD1 | CASDLYRGSNQPQHF | TGTGCCAGCGATCTATACAGGGGTAGCAATCAGCCCCAGCATTTT
TRBJ2-1 | - | TRBV4-1 | TRBD2 | CASSQRGGSGYNEQFF | TGCGCCAGCAGCCAACGGGGAGGGAGTGGGTACAATGAGCAGTTCTTC
TRBJ1-2 | - | TRBV28 | - | CASSLSVNNYGYTF | TGTGCCAGCAGTTTATCGGTCAACAACTATGGCTACACCTTC
TRBJ1-2 | once | TRBV11-2 | - | CASSSRYGYTF | TGTGCCAGCAGCTCGCGTTATGGCTACACCTTC
TRBJ2-4 | - | TRBV28 | - | CASSSPTGSQNIQYF | TGTGCCAGCAGTTCACCAACCGGGTCTCAGAACATTCAGTACTTC
TRBJ2-6 | - | TRBV6-1 | TRBD1 | CASSGRGLAWANVLTF | TGTGCCAGCAGTGGCAGGGGGTTGGCTTGGGCCAACGTCCTGACTTTC
TRBJ2-1 | - | TRBV2 | TRBD2 | CASSVGPSGSPNEQFF | TGTGCCAGCAGTGTAGGACCTAGCGGGAGCCCCAATGAGCAGTTCTTC
TRBJ2-6 | - | TRBV4-3 | - | CASSQEEPTSFYGANVLTF | TGCGCCAGCAGCCAAGAGGAACCGACTTCGTTCTATGGGGCCAACGTCCTGACTTTC
TRBJ2-7 | - | TRBV27 | - | CASSFQGPHEQYF | TGTGCCAGCAGTTTCCAGGGCCCTCACGAGCAGTACTTC
TRBJ2-5 | - | TRBV29-1 | TRBD2 | CSVPGLAGGFNF | TGCAGCGTTCCGGGACTAGCGGGAGGGTTTAACTTC
TRBJ2-7 | - | TRBV4-3 | - | CASSPNPDSYEQYF | TGCGCCAGCAGCCCAAACCCAGACTCCTACGAGCAGTACTTC
TRBJ1-1 | - | TRBV12-5 | - | CASGLENTEAFF | TGTGCTAGTGGTTTAGAGAACACTGAAGCTTTCTTT
TRBJ2-7 | - | TRBV7-9 | TRBD1 | CASSLASGGMGEQYF | TGTGCCAGCAGCTTAGCATCAGGGGGAATGGGCGAGCAGTACTTC
TRBJ2-1 | once | TRBV5-1 | - | CASSSDLVQGFMDNEQFF | TGCGCCAGCAGCTCGGACCTTGTCCAGGGCTTTATGGACAATGAGCAGTTCTTC